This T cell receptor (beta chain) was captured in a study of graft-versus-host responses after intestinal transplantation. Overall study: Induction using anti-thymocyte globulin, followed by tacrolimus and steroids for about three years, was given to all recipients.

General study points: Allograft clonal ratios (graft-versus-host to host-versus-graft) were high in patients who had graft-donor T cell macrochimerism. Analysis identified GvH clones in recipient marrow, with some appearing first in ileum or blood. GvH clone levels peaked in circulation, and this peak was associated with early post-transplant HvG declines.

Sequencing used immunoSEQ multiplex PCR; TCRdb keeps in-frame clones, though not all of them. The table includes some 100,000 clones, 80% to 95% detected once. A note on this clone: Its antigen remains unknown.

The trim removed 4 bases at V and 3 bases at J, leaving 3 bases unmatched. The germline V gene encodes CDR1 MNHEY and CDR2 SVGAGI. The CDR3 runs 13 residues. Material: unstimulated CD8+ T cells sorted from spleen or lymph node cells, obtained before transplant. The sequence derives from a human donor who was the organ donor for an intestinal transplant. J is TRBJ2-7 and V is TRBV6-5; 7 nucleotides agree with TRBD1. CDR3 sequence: CASSFSGGYEQYF. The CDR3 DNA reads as TGTGCCAGCAGTTTTTCAGGGGGCTACGAGCAGTACTTC.